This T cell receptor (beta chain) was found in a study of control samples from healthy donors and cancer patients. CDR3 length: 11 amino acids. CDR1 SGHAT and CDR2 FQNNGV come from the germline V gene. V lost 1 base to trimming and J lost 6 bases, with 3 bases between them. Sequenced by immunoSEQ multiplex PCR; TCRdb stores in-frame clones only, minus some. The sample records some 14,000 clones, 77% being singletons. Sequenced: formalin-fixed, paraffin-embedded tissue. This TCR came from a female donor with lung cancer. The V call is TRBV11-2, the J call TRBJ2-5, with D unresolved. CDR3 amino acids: CASSLGKTQYF. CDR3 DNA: TGTGCCAGCAGCTTAGGAAAGACCCAGTACTTC.